Each of the 3 T cell receptor beta chains below was sequenced from the same sample in a study of T cells after yellow fever vaccination. TCRdb re-derived calls from the 5' RACE reads in MiXCR, one entry per CDR3 protein. The sample has about 580,000 distinct CDR3 sequences; about 15% are singletons. Sequences were derived from PBMCs, sampled 5 days after the first yellow fever vaccination. The receptors come from a man younger than 35 who received the YFV17D yellow fever vaccine.

The chain links TRBV4-3 to TRBJ2-3, with D possibly being TRBD2 (6 bases). Between the trimmed V and J ends, which lost 5 bases and 4 bases, there was a span of 13 bases. Per the germline V gene, CDR1 is LGHNA and CDR2 is YSLEER. There are 14 residues in the CDR3. Written as DNA, the CDR3 is TGCGCCAGCAGCGTCAGGGCGGGACCAGATACGCAGTATTTT. Translation gives CASSVRAGPDTQYF.

Only a few counts were recorded for this clonotype. The chain couples TRBV5-5 to TRBJ2-7; D is possibly TRBD2 (5 bases). CDR1 and CDR2 from the germline V gene are SGHKS and YYEKEE (reference sequence). This CDR3 contains 13 residues. V was cut by 6 bases and J by 2 bases, with 12 bases left in between. CDR3 sequence reads: CASNGAGTYEQYF. The DNA of the CDR3 is TGTGCCAGCAACGGCGCCGGGACCTACGAGCAGTACTTC. The variable domain in full, with the rest retrieved from reference TRBV5-5 and TRBJ2-7, is DAGVTQSPTHLIKTRGQQVTLRCSPISGHKSVSWYQQVLGQGPQFIFQYYEKEERGRGNFPDRFSARQFPNYSSELNVNALLLGDSALYLCASNGAGTYEQYFGPGTRLTVT.

The chain couples TRBV11-2 to TRBJ1-1; 7 bases are shared with TRBD1. The ends lost 7 bases at V and 4 bases at J; junction bases unmatched: 6. CDR1 is SGHAT and CDR2 is FQNNGV in the germline V gene. The CDR3 contains 13 residues. The CDR3 is CASTHRGITEAFF. In nucleotides, the CDR3 is TGTGCCAGCACCCACAGGGGTATCACTGAAGCTTTCTTT.